This TCR beta chain was captured by sequencing in a study of T cell repertoires in cytomegalovirus infection. General study results and limits: The ex vivo response was dominated by HLA-C-restricted CMV-specific TCR beta clonotypes.

This clonotype was seen many times. Its antigen remains unknown. TCRdb recomputed calls from the reads with MiXCR, one row per CDR3 protein. The repertoire has about 490,000 distinct CDR3 sequences, around 27% of them found once; the top ten carry less than 15%. The sequenced material came from PBMCs. This TCR was recovered from a human donor in good health (CMV status not recorded). Some clones in this sample may be carry-over from other donors' samples.

This chain's CDR3 is CASSLGDPGIRYGYTF. The DNA for the CDR3 is TGTGCCAGCAGCTTAGGGGATCCCGGGATCCGTTATGGCTACACCTTC. The V gene is TRBV7-8, the J gene TRBJ1-2, with unresolved D. The CDR3 runs 16 residues. The germline V and J ends were trimmed by 1 base and 5 bases, with 17 bases remaining between them. Germline V lookup: CDR1 SGHVS, CDR2 FQNEAQ.